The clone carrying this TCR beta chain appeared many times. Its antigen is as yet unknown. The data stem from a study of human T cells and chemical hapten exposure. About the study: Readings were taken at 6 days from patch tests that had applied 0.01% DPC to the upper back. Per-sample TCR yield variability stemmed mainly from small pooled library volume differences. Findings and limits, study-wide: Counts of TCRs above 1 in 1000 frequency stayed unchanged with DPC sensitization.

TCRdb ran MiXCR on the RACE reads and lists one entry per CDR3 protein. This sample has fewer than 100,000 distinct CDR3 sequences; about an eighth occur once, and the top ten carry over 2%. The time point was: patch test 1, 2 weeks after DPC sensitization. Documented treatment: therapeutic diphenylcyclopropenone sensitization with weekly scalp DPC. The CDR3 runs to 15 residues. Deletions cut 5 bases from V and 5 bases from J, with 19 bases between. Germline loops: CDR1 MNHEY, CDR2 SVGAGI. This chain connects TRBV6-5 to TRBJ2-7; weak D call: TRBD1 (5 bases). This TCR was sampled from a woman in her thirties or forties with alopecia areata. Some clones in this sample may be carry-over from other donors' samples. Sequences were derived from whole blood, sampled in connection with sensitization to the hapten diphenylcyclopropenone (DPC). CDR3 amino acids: CASSVPDRPFDEQYF. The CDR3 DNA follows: TGTGCCAGCAGTGTACCCGACAGACCCTTTGACGAGCAGTACTTC.